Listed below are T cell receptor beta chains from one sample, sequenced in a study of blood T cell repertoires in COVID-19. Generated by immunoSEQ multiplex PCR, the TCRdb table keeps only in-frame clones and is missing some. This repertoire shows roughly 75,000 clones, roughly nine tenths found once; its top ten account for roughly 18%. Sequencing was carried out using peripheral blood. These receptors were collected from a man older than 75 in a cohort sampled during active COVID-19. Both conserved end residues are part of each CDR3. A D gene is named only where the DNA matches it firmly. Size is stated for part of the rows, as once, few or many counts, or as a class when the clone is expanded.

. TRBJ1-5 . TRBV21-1 TGTGCCAGCAGCAAAGGGTCGGAGGTATGGGGCAATCAGCCCCAGCATTTT CASSKGSEVWGNQPQHF
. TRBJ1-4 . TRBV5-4 TGTGCCAGCAGCCCCCTGGGGGGGCTAAATGAAAAACTGTTTTTT CASSPLGGLNEKLFF
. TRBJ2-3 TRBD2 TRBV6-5 TGTGCCAGCAGCCGTAGCGGGGGGGCGACAGATACGCAGTATTTT CASSRSGGATDTQYF
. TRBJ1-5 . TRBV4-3 TGCGCCAGCAGCCAAGAATGGGGGCCGGGCGGCAATCAGCCCCAGCATTTT CASSQEWGPGGNQPQHF
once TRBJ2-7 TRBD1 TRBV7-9 TGTGCCAGCAGTCCAGAGGGGGCGAGCTCCTACGAGCAGTACTTC CASSPEGASSYEQYF
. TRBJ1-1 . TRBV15 TGTGCCACCAGCAGAGATCCAGGGACTTACTCCGAAGCTTTCTTT CATSRDPGTYSEAFF
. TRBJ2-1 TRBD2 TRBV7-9 TGTGCCAGCAGCTTAGTTGGGACTAGTAAGGACAATGAGCAGTTCTTC CASSLVGTSKDNEQFF
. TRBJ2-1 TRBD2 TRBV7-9 TGTGCCAGCAGCTTAAACGGGGGGTACAATGAGCAGTTCTTC CASSLNGGYNEQFF
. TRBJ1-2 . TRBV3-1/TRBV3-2 TGTGCCAGCAGCCAGGGAGGGGAATATGGCTACACCTTC CASSQGGEYGYTF
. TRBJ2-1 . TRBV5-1 TGCGCCAGCAGTGAACAGGTCAATGAGCAGTTCTTC CASSEQVNEQFF
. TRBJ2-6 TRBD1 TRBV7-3 TGTGCCAGCAGCTCGGACAGGGGGTATGGGGCCAACGTCCTGACTTTC CASSSDRGYGANVLTF
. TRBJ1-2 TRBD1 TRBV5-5 TGTGCCAGCAGCCCGTCGACAGGGGAGAACTATGGCTACACCTTC CASSPSTGENYGYTF
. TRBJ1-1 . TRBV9 TGTGCCAGCAGCTACATGAACACTGAAGCTTTCTTT CASSYMNTEAFF
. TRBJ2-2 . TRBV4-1 TGCGCCAGCAGCCAAGTACGCCAGTCCACCGGGGAGCTGTTTTTT CASSQVRQSTGELFF
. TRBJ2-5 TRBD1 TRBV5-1 TGCGCCAGCAGCCCTGGGACAGGCCCACAAGAGACCCAGTACTTC CASSPGTGPQETQYF
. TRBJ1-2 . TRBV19 TGTGCCAGTCTACCCCGGGGGGGCGTCTATGGCTACACCTTC CASLPRGGVYGYTF
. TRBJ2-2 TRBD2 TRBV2 TGTGCCAGCAGTACAGGACTAGCGGGGGGGACCGGGGAGCTGTTTTTT CASSTGLAGGTGELFF
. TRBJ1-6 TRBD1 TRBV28 TGTGCCAGCACCCCGGGACAGGAGGCCCCAAGCTCCTATAATTCACCCCTCCACTTT CASTPGQEAPSSYNSPLHF